This T cell receptor (beta chain) appears in the sequencing data of a study of T cell repertoires in cytomegalovirus infection. Using its own MiXCR run on the reads, TCRdb lists one record per CDR3 protein. This sample yields 830,000 or so distinct CDR3 sequences, of which about 30% are seen a single time; around 12% belongs to the top ten. In this sample, this clonotype turned up many times. Its specificity is unknown. The CDR3 covers 19 residues. V was trimmed by 5 bases and J by 2 bases, leaving 28 bases between them. CDR1 and CDR2 from the germline V gene are SGHVS and FQNEAQ. The sample here was cultured CD8+ T cells from PBMCs, taken from culture after CMV antigen stimulation. J is TRBJ2-7 and V is TRBV7-8; D is perhaps TRBD1 (6 bases). The sequence came from a human donor in good health (CMV status not recorded). Some clones in this sample may be carry-over from other donors' samples. The CDR3 protein is CASSLIHITGTSATYEQYF. The CDR3 nucleotides are TGTGCCAGCAGCCTCATCCATATAACCGGGACATCCGCCACCTACGAGCAGTACTTC.